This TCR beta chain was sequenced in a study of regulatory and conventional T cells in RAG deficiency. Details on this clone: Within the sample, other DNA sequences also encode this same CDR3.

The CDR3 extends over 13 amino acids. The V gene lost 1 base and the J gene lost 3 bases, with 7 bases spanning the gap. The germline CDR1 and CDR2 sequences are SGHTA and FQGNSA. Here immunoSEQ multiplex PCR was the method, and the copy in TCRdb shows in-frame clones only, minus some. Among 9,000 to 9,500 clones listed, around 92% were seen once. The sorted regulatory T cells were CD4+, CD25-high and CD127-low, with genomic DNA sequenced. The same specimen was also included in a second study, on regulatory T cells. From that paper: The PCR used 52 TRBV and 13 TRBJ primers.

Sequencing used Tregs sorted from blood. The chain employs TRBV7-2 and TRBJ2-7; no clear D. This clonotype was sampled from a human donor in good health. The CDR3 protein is CASSLVLDYEQYF. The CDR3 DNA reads TGTGCCAGCAGCTTAGTTCTGGACTACGAGCAGTACTTC.